A single sample gave rise to the 27 T cell receptor beta chains below, sequenced in a study of Ad26.COV2.S vaccination and SARS-CoV-2 variants. The assay was immunoSEQ multiplex PCR, and TCRdb's table has in-frame clones only and misses some. The profile shows fewer than 300,000 clones, around 87% of them singletons. Specified treatment: about 20 received Ad26.COV2.S at low or high dose, single or two shots; about 5 received placebo; per-sample allocation not given. Sample collection was performed on day 63 after the first vaccine or placebo injection. Sequencing used peripheral blood, obtained in a trial of Ad26.COV2.S vaccine versus placebo. These receptors came from a person between 18 and 65 years old who received the Ad26.COV2.S COVID-19 vaccine or a placebo.

Judged by abundance, this clone is medium-sized (0.01 to 0.1%). The V and J genes are TRBV4-1 and TRBJ2-2, with TRBD1 matching over 7 bases. Trimming cost V 1 base and J 2 bases; bases outside gene matches: 10. Germline CDR1 MGHRA, CDR2 YSYEKL. CDR3 length: 18 amino acids. The CDR3 nucleotides are TGCGCCAGCAGCCAAGTTTGGTTCGGGACAGTAAACACCGGGGAGCTGTTTTTT. Translated: CASSQVWFGTVNTGELFF.

The chain combines TRBV19 with TRBJ1-4; a possible D gene is TRBD1 (5 bases). This CDR3 contains 16 residues. Germline CDR1 reads LNHDA; CDR2 reads SQIVND (reference sequence). Trimming took 3 bases from V and 4 from J, leaving 15 bases between them. For the CDR3, the DNA is TGTGCCAGTAGTATTTCAGCGGGACGGCGTAATGAAAAACTGTTTTTT. Its translation: CASSISAGRRNEKLFF.

The V gene is TRBV29-1, the J gene TRBJ2-1; D may be TRBD2 (6 bases). The V end lost 0 bases, the J end lost 0 bases, and 9 bases lay between the germline ends. From germline, CDR1 is SQVTM and CDR2 ANQGSEA. The length of the CDR3 is 15 residues. The chain's CDR3 is CSVEEAGNSYNEQFF. Here the CDR3 DNA reads TGCAGCGTTGAAGAGGCGGGGAACTCCTACAATGAGCAGTTCTTC.

The V gene is TRBV19, the J gene TRBJ1-1, with D possibly TRBD1 on 5 matching bases. There are 15 residues in the CDR3. Germline V gene lookup returns CDR1 LNHDA and CDR2 SQIVND (reference sequence). V was shortened by 5 bases and J by 0 bases, with 13 bases between the two germline ends. Here the CDR3 reads CASSAGNGLNTEAFF. The CDR3 bases are TGTGCCAGTAGTGCAGGGAATGGTCTGAACACTGAAGCTTTCTTT.

The chain uses TRBV2 and TRBJ2-1; TRBD2 matches at 12 bases. CDR3 length: 15 amino acids. With 5 bases clipped from V and 3 bases from J, the junction kept 2 bases outside the gene matches. CDR1 is SNHLY and CDR2 is FYNNEI in the germline V gene. CDR3 region: CASSPLAGGYNEQFF. The CDR3 coding sequence is TGTGCCAGCAGTCCACTAGCGGGAGGCTACAATGAGCAGTTCTTC.

This chain connects TRBV30 to TRBJ2-2; D unresolved. Trimming cost V 1 base and J 1 base, with 7 bases left between them. Germline CDR1 and CDR2: GTSNPN and SVGIG (reference sequence). The CDR3 loop spans 14 amino acids. This CDR3 is CAWSGRLNTGELFF. The CDR3 DNA is TGTGCCTGGAGTGGCAGACTGAACACCGGGGAGCTGTTTTTT.

This clone was seen a single time. The chain employs TRBV21-1 and TRBJ2-3. TRBV21-1 is noted as a pseudogene. The CDR3 consists of 13 residues. DNA for the CDR3: TGTGCCAGCAGAGGGCGTGAGGTTGATACGCAGTATTTT. Its protein is CASRGREVDTQYF.

The rearrangement joins TRBV19 to TRBJ2-4, with D perhaps TRBD1 (6 bases). Germline V gene sequence: CDR1 LNHDA, CDR2 SQIVND (reference sequence). The CDR3 spans 15 residues. V was pared by 5 bases and J by 0 bases, with 11 bases between. CDR3 bases: TGTGCCAGTAGTGAGGACAGTCTAGCCAAAAACATTCAGTACTTC. It specifies CASSEDSLAKNIQYF.

Only one count was recorded for this clone. J is TRBJ2-6 and V is TRBV2; the match to TRBD1 covers 11 bases. The CDR3 contains 17 residues. The V segment lost 4 bases and the J segment 4 bases; nucleotides outside the gene matches: 6. CDR1 is SNHLY, CDR2 FYNNEI, per germline. CDR3 loop: CASSGTGGAAGANVLTF. As DNA, the CDR3 is TGTGCCAGCAGTGGGACAGGGGGCGCGGCGGGGGCCAACGTCCTGACTTTC.

V is TRBV6-5 and J is TRBJ1-1, with a tentative D call TRBD1 (6 bases). Germline loops: CDR1 MNHEY, CDR2 SVGAGI. The CDR3 runs to 12 residues. The V end was cut by 6 bases, the J end by 10 bases, with 15 bases between. The chain's CDR3 is CASSPDRLSAFF. CDR3 DNA sequence: TGTGCCAGCAGCCCCGACAGGCTGTCAGCTTTCTTT.

This clone has only one observation. This rearrangement joins TRBV6-1 to TRBJ1-3; D remains unclear. This CDR3 is built from 16 residues. Germline loops: CDR1 MNHNS, CDR2 SASEGT. Trimming cost V 0 bases and J 2 bases, with 11 bases left between them. Written as DNA, the CDR3 is TGTGCCAGCAGTGAAGCGCGTGCTCAGGCTGGAAACACCATATATTTT. Protein sequence: CASSEARAQAGNTIYF.

J is TRBJ1-2 and V is TRBV27, with D tentatively TRBD1 (5 bases). With 3 bases removed from V and 6 bases from J, the gap between germline ends came to 11 bases. This CDR3 comprises 13 residues. Germline-derived CDR1 and CDR2 are MNHEY and SMNVEV (reference sequence). For the CDR3, the DNA is TGTGCCAGCAGTTTTCGGCAGGGCGATGGCTACACCTTC. Amino acids: CASSFRQGDGYTF.

The V call is TRBV27, the J call TRBJ1-1; D perhaps matches TRBD1 (5 bases). Trimming removed 4 bases from V and 5 bases from J, with 5 bases in between. From germline, CDR1 is MNHEY and CDR2 SMNVEV (reference sequence). The CDR3 contains 11 residues. The CDR3 loop is CASSWGTEAFF. In nucleotides, the CDR3 is TGTGCCAGCAGTTGGGGGACTGAAGCTTTCTTT.

The genes are TRBV7-9 and TRBJ2-1; no clear D. Germline loops: CDR1 SEHNR, CDR2 FQNEAQ (reference sequence). V dropped 2 bases and J dropped 3 bases, with 2 bases sitting between them. This CDR3 region has 12 residues. The CDR3, as DNA: TGTGCCAGCAGCTTACTCTACAATGAGCAGTTCTTC. This sequence encodes CASSLLYNEQFF.

The chain has TRBV15 and TRBJ2-7; 7 bases map to TRBD2. The trim removed 0 bases at V and 4 bases at J, leaving 0 bases unmatched. CDR1 and CDR2 (germline): LNHNV, YYDKDF (reference sequence). CDR3 size: 13 residues. CDR3: CATSRELAYEQYF. Here the CDR3 DNA reads TGTGCCACCAGCAGAGAACTAGCGTACGAGCAGTACTTC.

The chain has TRBV28 and TRBJ2-7; D tentatively reads TRBD1 or TRBD2 (5 bases each). The CDR3 has 14 residues. The V gene's germline CDR1 is MDHEN and CDR2 SYDVKM. V lost 11 bases and J 3 bases, leaving 20 bases between the germline ends. CDR3 bases: TGTGCCCTCCGTCGACGGACTCAGGGCTACGAGCAGTACTTC. Translating it yields CALRRRTQGYEQYF.

This clone appeared a single time. The V call is TRBV9, the J call TRBJ2-7; 13 nucleotides match TRBD2. The germline V gene has CDR1 SGDLS and CDR2 YYNGEE. Germline trimming cut 1 base from V and 3 bases from J; bases unmatched to any gene: 4. This CDR3 comprises 16 residues. CDR3 region: CASSVTTSGRFYEQYF. For the CDR3, the DNA is TGTGCCAGCAGCGTAACGACTAGCGGGAGGTTCTACGAGCAGTACTTC.

This chain links TRBV9 with TRBJ1-2; D gene ambiguous. The CDR3 has 13 amino acids. The germline CDR1 and CDR2 sequences are SGDLS and YYNGEE. V dropped 0 bases and J dropped 5 bases, with 8 bases sitting between them. CDR3 nucleotide sequence: TGTGCCAGCAGCGTAGAAGCGGGATATGGCTACACCTTC. This translates into CASSVEAGYGYTF.

This clone occurred a few times. The genes are TRBV18 and TRBJ1-5; D not resolved. The CDR3 length is 15 residues. V lost 2 bases and J 3 bases, leaving 11 bases between the germline ends. Germline CDR1 and CDR2: KGHSH and LQKENI. Written as DNA, the CDR3 is TGTGCCAGCTCACCATTCGGGCAACTCAATCAGCCCCAGCATTTT. It codes for CASSPFGQLNQPQHF.

This clone has a single count. V and J are TRBV7-2 and TRBJ1-4; D is ambiguous. Trimming stripped 4 bases from V and 0 bases from J, with 6 bases between. The CDR3 has 14 residues. CDR1 SGHTA and CDR2 FQGNSA come from the germline V gene. CDR3 DNA sequence: TGTGCCAGCAGCTACTATTCAACTAATGAAAAACTGTTTTTT. Protein sequence: CASSYYSTNEKLFF.

The chain joins TRBV19 to TRBJ2-1; maybe TRBD2 (6 bases). This CDR3 contains 15 residues. Germline-derived CDR1 and CDR2 are LNHDA and SQIVND (reference sequence). The germline V and J ends were trimmed by 1 base and 8 bases, with 15 bases remaining between them. CDR3 residues: CASSIARDSTDEQFF. In DNA, the CDR3 is TGTGCCAGTAGTATAGCCAGGGACTCGACCGATGAGCAGTTCTTC.

In its sample, this clone was seen once. The V and J genes are TRBV5-6 and TRBJ2-5; TRBD2 matches at 9 bases. V lost 6 bases to trimming and J lost 5 bases; unmatched junction nucleotides: 11. CDR1 is SGHDT and CDR2 is YYEEEE in the germline V gene. This CDR3 is built from 15 residues. CDR3 protein: CASNSGGQKRETQYF. DNA of the CDR3: TGTGCCAGCAACAGCGGGGGGCAAAAACGGGAGACCCAGTACTTC. Full variable domain (missing parts from reference TRBV5-6 and TRBJ2-5): DAGVTQSPTHLIKTRGQQVTLRCSPKSGHDTVSWYQQALGQGPQFIFQYYEEEERQRGNFPDRFSGHQFPNYSSELNVNALLLGDSALYLCASNSGGQKRETQYFGPGTRLLVL.

The chain has TRBV9 and TRBJ2-3; D unclear. The germline CDR1 and CDR2 sequences are SGDLS and YYNGEE. The CDR3 has 14 residues. The V and J ends lost 3 bases and 3 bases respectively, with 11 bases between them. CDR3 in amino acids: CASSDTIGTDTQYF. The CDR3 bases are TGTGCCAGCAGCGACACAATAGGTACAGATACGCAGTATTTT.

The rearrangement links TRBV5-1 to TRBJ2-2; D perhaps matches TRBD2 (6 bases). The CDR3 is 15 amino acids. V was shortened by 4 bases and J by 7 bases, with 17 bases between the two germline ends. Germline-derived CDR1 and CDR2 are SGHRS and YFSETQ. The CDR3 protein is CASSRLEPTGGELFF. CDR3 bases: TGCGCCAGCAGCCGACTAGAGCCGACGGGCGGGGAGCTGTTTTTT.

The chain carries TRBV11-2 and TRBJ2-4; D gene unclear. CDR3 size: 13 residues. Per germline, CDR1 SGHAT and CDR2 FQNNGV. Trimming stripped 5 bases from V and 6 bases from J, with 11 bases between. CDR3 amino acids: CASSPPPGNIQYF. The CDR3 nucleotides are TGTGCCAGCAGCCCCCCCCCGGGAAACATTCAGTACTTC.

The chain links TRBV19 to TRBJ1-4, with 9 bases identical to TRBD1. Germline V CDR1 and CDR2: LNHDA, SQIVND (reference sequence). This CDR3 contains 13 residues. Losses at the gene ends were 5 bases for V and 7 bases for J; bases not matched to a gene: 2. The CDR3 sequence: CASSLGQGEKLFF. CDR3 sequence (DNA): TGTGCCAGTAGTCTGGGACAGGGTGAAAAACTGTTTTTT.

The DNA of the CDR3 is TGTGCCATCAGTGAAGGGCGTCCTACCAACTTGAACACTGAAGCTTTCTTT. Amino acids: CAISEGRPTNLNTEAFF. V is TRBV10-3 and J is TRBJ1-1, with D unclear. The CDR3 sequence is 17 residues long. Per the germline V gene, CDR1 is ENHRY and CDR2 is SYGVKD. V gave up 3 bases and J gave up 0 bases, with 17 bases separating them.